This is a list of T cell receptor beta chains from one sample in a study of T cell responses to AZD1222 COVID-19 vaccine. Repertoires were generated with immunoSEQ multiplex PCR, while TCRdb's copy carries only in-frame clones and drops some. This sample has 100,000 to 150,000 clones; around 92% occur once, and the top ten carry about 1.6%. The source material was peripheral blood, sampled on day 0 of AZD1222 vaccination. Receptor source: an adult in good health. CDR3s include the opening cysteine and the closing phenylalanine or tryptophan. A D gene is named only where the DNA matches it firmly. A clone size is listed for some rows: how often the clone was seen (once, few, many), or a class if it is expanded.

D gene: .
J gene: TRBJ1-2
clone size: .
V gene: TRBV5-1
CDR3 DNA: TGCGCCAGCAGCTTGTTTGGGGGTCTAAGAGATGGCTACACCTTC
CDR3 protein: CASSLFGGLRDGYTF

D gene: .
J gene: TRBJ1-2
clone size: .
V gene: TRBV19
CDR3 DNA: TGTGCCAGTAGTATAGCCTCAGGGGCCAACGATGGCTACACCTTC
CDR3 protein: CASSIASGANDGYTF

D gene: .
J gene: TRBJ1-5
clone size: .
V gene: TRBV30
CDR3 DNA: TGTGCCTGGAGTGTTGAGGTTGGAGATCAGCCCCAGCATTTT
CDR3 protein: CAWSVEVGDQPQHF

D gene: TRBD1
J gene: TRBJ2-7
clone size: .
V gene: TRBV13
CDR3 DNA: TGTGCCAGCAGCTTCCGACAGGGGCGCTACGAGCAGTACTTC
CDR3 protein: CASSFRQGRYEQYF

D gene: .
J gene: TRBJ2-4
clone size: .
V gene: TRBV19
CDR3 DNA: TGTGCCAGTAGTATTATGGGGATGGGCAAAAACATTCAGTACTTC
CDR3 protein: CASSIMGMGKNIQYF

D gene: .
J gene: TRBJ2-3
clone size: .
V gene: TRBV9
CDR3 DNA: TGTGCCAGCAGCGGACAGAGCACAGATACGCAGTATTTT
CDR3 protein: CASSGQSTDTQYF

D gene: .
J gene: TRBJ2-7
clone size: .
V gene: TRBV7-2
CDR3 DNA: TGTGCCAGCAGCTTAGTACGGGCGTACGAGCAGTACTTC
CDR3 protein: CASSLVRAYEQYF

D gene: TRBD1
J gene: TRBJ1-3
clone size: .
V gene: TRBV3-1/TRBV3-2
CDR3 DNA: TGTGCCAGCAGCCAAGTTGGAACAGGGGGACCTGGAAACACCATATATTTT
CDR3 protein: CASSQVGTGGPGNTIYF

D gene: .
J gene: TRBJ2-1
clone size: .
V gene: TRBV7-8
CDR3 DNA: TGTGCCAGCAGCTTAGGTTTTAGCAGCAATGAGCAGTTCTTC
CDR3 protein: CASSLGFSSNEQFF

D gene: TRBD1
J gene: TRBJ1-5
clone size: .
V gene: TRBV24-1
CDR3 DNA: TGTGCCACCAGTGATCCCGGGACAGGGTCTTATCAGCCCCAGCATTTT
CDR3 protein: CATSDPGTGSYQPQHF

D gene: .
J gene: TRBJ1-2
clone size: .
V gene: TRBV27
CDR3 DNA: TGTGCCAGCAGTCCAGGGCCTTTAACGAACTATGGCTACACCTTC
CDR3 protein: CASSPGPLTNYGYTF

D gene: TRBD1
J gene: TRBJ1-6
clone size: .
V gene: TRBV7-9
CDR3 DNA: TGTGCCAGCAGCCTGAGACAGGGTGATTCACCCCTCCACTTT
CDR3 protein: CASSLRQGDSPLHF

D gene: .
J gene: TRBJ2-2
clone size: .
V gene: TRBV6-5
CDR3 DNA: TGTGCCAGCAGTTACTCGACTAGAATTGGCGGGGAGCTGTTTTTT
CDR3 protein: CASSYSTRIGGELFF

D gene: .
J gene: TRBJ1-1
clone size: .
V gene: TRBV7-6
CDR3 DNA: TGTGCCAGCAGCTCCCCAGGAGGGGATCAGAACACTGAAGCTTTCTTT
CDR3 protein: CASSSPGGDQNTEAFF

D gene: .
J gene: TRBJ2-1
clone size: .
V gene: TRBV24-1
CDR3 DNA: TGTGCCACCAGTGATCCCGGAGGAGGGCTTGGGCAGTTCTTC
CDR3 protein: CATSDPGGGLGQFF

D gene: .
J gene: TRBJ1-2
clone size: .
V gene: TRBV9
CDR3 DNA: TGTGCCAGCGGGGACATAGCTAACTATGGCTACACCTTC
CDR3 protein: CASGDIANYGYTF

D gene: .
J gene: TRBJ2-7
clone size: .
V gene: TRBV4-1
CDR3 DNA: TGCGCCAGCAGCCAAGTAGGGACCTACGAGCAGTACTTC
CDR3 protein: CASSQVGTYEQYF

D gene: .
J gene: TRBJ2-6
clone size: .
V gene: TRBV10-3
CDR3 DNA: TGTGCCATCAGTGAGGGGACGGAACTCTCTGGGGCCAACGTCCTGACTTTC
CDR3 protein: CAISEGTELSGANVLTF

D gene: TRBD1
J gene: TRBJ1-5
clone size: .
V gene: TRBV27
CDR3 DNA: TGTGCCAGCAGTTTCTCCCCCACAGGGGCTGGGGATGGCAATCAGCCCCAGCATTTT
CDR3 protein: CASSFSPTGAGDGNQPQHF

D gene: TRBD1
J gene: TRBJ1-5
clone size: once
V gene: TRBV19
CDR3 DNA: TGTGCCAGTAGTGCGAAACTAGGGACAGTCTATAGCAATCAGCCCCAGCATTTT
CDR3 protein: CASSAKLGTVYSNQPQHF

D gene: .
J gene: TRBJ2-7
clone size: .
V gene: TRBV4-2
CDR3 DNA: TGTGCCAGCAGCCAAGATAACGAGCAGTACTTC
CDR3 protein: CASSQDNEQYF

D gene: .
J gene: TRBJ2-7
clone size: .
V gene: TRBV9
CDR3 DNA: TGTGCCAGCAGTGAGGACACAGCCTACGAGCAGTACTTC
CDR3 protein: CASSEDTAYEQYF

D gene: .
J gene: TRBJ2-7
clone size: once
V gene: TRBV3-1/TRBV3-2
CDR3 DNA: TGTGCCAGCAGCCAAGAGGGGGCCTACGAGCGGTACTTC
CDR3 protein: CASSQEGAYERYF

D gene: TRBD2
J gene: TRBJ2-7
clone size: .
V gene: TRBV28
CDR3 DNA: TGTGCCAGCAGCCCCCCCCCGGGGACTAGCGGGAGCGAACCTTACGAGCAGTACTTC
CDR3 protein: CASSPPPGTSGSEPYEQYF

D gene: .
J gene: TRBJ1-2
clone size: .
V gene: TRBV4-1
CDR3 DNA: TGCGCCAGCAGCCAACCCCGAGGGAGCTCGAGCCATGGCTACACCTTC
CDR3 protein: CASSQPRGSSSHGYTF

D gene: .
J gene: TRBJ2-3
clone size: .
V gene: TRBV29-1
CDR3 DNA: TGCAGCGTACAGGGCGAGGGTACGCAGTATTTT
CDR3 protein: CSVQGEGTQYF

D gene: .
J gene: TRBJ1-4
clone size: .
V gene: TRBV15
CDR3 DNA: TGTGCCACCAGCAGAGATGAGTGGGAGGAGGGTCGTTTT
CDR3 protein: CATSRDEWEEGRF

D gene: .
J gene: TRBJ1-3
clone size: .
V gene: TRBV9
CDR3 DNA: TGTGCCAGCAGCGTAGGGCAGGGTGGCGGAAACACCATATATTTT
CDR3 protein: CASSVGQGGGNTIYF

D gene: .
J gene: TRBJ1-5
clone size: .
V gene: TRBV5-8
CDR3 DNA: TGTGCCAGCAGCTTGGACGGACGAGGGGGGCCCCAGCATTTT
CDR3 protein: CASSLDGRGGPQHF

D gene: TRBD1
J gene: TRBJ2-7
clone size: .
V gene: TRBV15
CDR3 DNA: TGTGCCACCAGCAGCGACAGGGGCTACGAGCAGTACTTC
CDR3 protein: CATSSDRGYEQYF

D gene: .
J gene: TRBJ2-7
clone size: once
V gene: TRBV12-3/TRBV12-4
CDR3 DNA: TGTGCCAGCGGCCAAGGTCTCGGGGAGCAGTACTTC
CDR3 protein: CASGQGLGEQYF

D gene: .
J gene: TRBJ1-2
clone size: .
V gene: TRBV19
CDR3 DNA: TGTGCCAGTCGTCCCACCCTTTACTATGGCTACACCTTC
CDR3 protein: CASRPTLYYGYTF

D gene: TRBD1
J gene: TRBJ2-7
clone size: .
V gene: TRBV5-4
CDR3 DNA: TGTGCCAGCAGCTTGGACAGGGGGCGTGATCTACCTGGCTACGAGCAGTACTTC
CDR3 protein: CASSLDRGRDLPGYEQYF

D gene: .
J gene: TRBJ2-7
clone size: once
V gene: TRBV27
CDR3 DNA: TGTGCCAGCAGTTTTGGGGCAGGGGTCGCCTACGAGCAGTACTTC
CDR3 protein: CASSFGAGVAYEQYF

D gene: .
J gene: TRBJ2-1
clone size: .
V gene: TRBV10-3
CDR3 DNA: TGTGCCATCAGTGAACAGACTACCTCCTACAATGAGCAGTTCTTC
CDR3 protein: CAISEQTTSYNEQFF

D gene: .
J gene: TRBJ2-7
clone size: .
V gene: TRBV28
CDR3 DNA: TGTGCCAGCACCGAGGTGGAGGGGTCCCACGAGCAGTACTTC
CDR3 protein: CASTEVEGSHEQYF

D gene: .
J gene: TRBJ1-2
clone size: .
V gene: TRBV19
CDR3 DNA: TGTGCCAGTAGTATAGCGACAGAAAACTATGGCTACACCTTC
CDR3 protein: CASSIATENYGYTF

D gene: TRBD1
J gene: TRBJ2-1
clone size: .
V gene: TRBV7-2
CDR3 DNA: TGTGCCAGCAGCTTAAATTGGGACAGGGGGGGCAGTGAGCAGTTCTTC
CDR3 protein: CASSLNWDRGGSEQFF

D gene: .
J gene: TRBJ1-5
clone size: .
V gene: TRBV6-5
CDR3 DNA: TGTGCCAGCAGTAGTTCAGGTAGGGATCAGCCCCAGCATTTT
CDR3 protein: CASSSSGRDQPQHF